This TCR beta chain came from a study of T cell responses to AZD1222 COVID-19 vaccine. Broader study findings: Clonal diversity may have been underestimated in mostly white British donors. Repertoire sampling occurred only after the peak T cell response. Rises in breadth and depth of Spike-specific TCRs came after two AZD1222 doses. Baseline testing showed seropositivity in only a handful of AZD1222 recipients.

Details on this clone: Its antigen remains unidentified.

The CDR3 is 15 residues long. J lost 2 bases, V lost 0 bases, and 2 bases had no gene match. Germline V gene lookup returns CDR1 MNHNS and CDR2 SASEGT. Assay used: immunoSEQ multiplex PCR; TCRdb lists only in-frame clones, some missing. The sample lists approximately 270,000 clones, 85% to 95% occurring once. The chain couples TRBV6-1 to TRBJ2-7, with 9 bases fitting TRBD2. Source: peripheral blood, taken 28 days after the second AZD1222 dose. This clonotype originated in an adult who received the AZD1222 COVID-19 vaccine. CDR3 nucleotides: TGTGCCAGCAGTGAAGCGCGGGAGGGCCCCTACGAGCAGTACTTC. It is translated as CASSEAREGPYEQYF.